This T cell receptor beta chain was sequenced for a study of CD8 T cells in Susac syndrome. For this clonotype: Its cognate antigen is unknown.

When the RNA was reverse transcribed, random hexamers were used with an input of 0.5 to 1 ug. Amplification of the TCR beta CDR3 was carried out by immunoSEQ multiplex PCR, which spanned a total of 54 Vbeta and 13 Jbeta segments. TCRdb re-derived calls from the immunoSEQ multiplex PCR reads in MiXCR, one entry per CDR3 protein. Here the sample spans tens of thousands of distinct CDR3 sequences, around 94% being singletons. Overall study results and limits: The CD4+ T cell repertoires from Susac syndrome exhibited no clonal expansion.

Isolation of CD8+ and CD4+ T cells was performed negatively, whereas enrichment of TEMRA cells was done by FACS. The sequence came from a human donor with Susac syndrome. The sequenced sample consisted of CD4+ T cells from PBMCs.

The CDR3 protein is CASTGGALPQETQYF. The CDR3 bases are TGTGCCAGCACTGGGGGAGCCCTACCGCAAGAGACCCAGTACTTC. This rearrangement joins TRBV6-5 to TRBJ2-5, with D perhaps being TRBD1 or TRBD2 (5 bases each). This CDR3 spans 15 amino acids. CDR1 is MNHEY, CDR2 SVGAGI, per germline. V shed 7 bases and J shed 2 bases, with 17 bases lying between them.